This TCR beta chain was obtained from a study of shared clonotypes between healthy human individuals. Looking at the study overall: The donor pool was made up of a couple of women and three men aged 18 to 49. Per donor, CD8 memory used one plate, CD8 naive used two, CD4 memory used three and CD4 naive used three.

Sequencing was performed with immunoSEQ multiplex PCR; in TCRdb, only in-frame clones are kept and a portion is missing. Of hundreds of thousands of clones in the sample, more than 95% were seen once. CD8 cells regarded as naive lacked CD45RO, were positively chosen for CCR7, and omitted terminally differentiated effector memory CD45RA+ cells. Donors comprised only Caucasian adults living in Nashville, Tennessee. Overall study findings and caveats: Among non-shared clonotypes, generation probabilities were lower than among those shared by all four donors.

Notes on this clone: Its target is not known.

Germline CDR1 SGDLS, CDR2 YYNGEE. The ends were cut back, 1 base at V and 6 bases at J, with 4 bases in the middle. The CDR3 runs 12 residues. Sequencing input: naive CD8+ T cells sorted from blood. V usage is TRBV9 and J usage is TRBJ2-2; D remains ambiguous. The TCR originated in a man aged 25 to 45 in good health. CDR3: CASSVFSGELFF. CDR3 DNA: TGTGCCAGCAGCGTATTTTCCGGGGAGCTGTTTTTT.